This T cell receptor beta chain was captured by sequencing in a study of identical twins (dated by TCRdb to about 2016). With respect to the entire study: To test whether fetal clonotypes persist, this study deep-sequenced TCR alpha and beta repertoires from monozygotic twins, from unrelated adults of various ages, and from cord blood. Replicate twin experiments were performed at different times using different library preparation protocols to rule out contamination. Beyond this particular receptor, the publication reports: Out-of-frame TCR alpha sequences shared between twins showed an excess of low generation-probability sequences compared with coincidental sharing between unrelated individuals. Out-of-frame TCR alpha sharing in monozygotic twins was systematically underestimated by recombination models, whereas sharing between unrelated individuals was in agreement with the recombination models. Invariant T cells such as MAIT and iNKT could partly confound zero-insertion analyses, though diverse VJ usage argued against this for most clonotypes. Abundant cord blood beta clonotypes had fewer insertions, young adult naive repertoires showed a similar but weaker trend, and memory repertoires showed no such trend. Because the same donors could not be followed over many years, the conclusions depended on cross-sectional statistical analysis. Excess twin sharing in beta out-of-frame sequences was weaker because fewer shared sequences lowered the signal-to-noise ratio.

The germline V gene (reference sequence) gives CDR1 as DFQATT and CDR2 as SNEGSKA. The CDR3 holds 15 amino acids from the cysteine to the phenylalanine. Kept here is only the CDR3 DNA, which spans 45 bases and is read in frame from base 1. This clonotype was observed many times. There is no known antigen for this receptor. At one end, the junction sequence differs from germline, possibly due to a read error. Only healthy Caucasian donors were included. Miltenyi CD45RO+ enrichment and human naive T-cell isolation kits were used to isolate memory (CD45RO+) and naive T cells from PBMC. Library generation was performed with 5' RACE. The run used an Illumina HiSeq 2000. A universal primer binding site was added through template switching, and the final cDNA carried a unique molecular identifier so that TCR cDNA molecules could be counted accurately. Specific primers in the conserved constant-segment region were used to synthesize first-strand cDNA for the TCR alpha and beta chains. To control for contamination, every cDNA library was double barcoded, receiving both a SMART-Mk sample barcode and Illumina barcodes. TruSeq adapter sequences and Illumina sample barcodes were added in two successive PCR steps. The Illumina HiSeq platform was used with custom primers to sequence TCR alpha and beta cDNA libraries. As for the authors' bioinformatics: MiGEC was used to process raw reads and extract unique molecular identifiers, and MiXCR was used to find CDR3 positions. For each individual, recombination models were inferred using an EM algorithm with the repgenHMM and IGoR tools. Shared clonotypes were analyzed with the tcR package in R, and sharing was normalized by the product of cloneset sizes. Out-of-frame nonproductive sequences were analyzed to study raw recombination free of thymic and clonal selection effects. Using fastp at Q25 and MiXCR, TCRdb reprocessed the public reads and kept productive beta chains. Every entry covers one CDR3 protein and lists the most common genes and DNA from its rows. Clone size and V and J calls follow TCRdb, not the original study. In this sample the table shows roughly 150,000 distinct CDR3 sequences, 3% to 4.5% of which occur a single time. The ten largest clones capture 8.1% of the sample.

The V and J genes are TRBV20-1 and TRBJ2-5; 7 junctional bases match TRBD2. This TCR derives from a man aged 18 to 29 in good health. Sample: memory T cells sorted from blood. Sample cell subset or site, as interpreted from the label and publication: CD45RO+ enriched T cells. The DNA reads as follows: TGCAGTGCCAGAGAACCGGGAGGAATTCAAGAGACCCAGTACTTC. Its product reads: CSAREPGGIQETQYF.